This TCR beta chain emerged from a study of radiotherapy plus CTLA-4 blockade in lung cancer (dated by TCRdb to 2017 to 2018). With regard to the full study: Objective responses occurred in 18% of enrolled patients, and 30% to 35% achieved disease control.

The investigation overall reported the following: After treatment with radiotherapy and ipilimumab, TCR clones that originated in tumors expanded in peripheral blood. Increased serum interferon-beta after radiation, together with early dynamic changes in blood T cell clones, were reported to be the strongest predictors of response.

Regarding this clone: Its antigen specificity is not known. Base qualities were left out, and no much larger clone turns up one base away.

The library was built by means of the immunoSEQ multiplex PCR assay. The immuneACCESS repertoire file appears here via TCRdb, limited to in-frame rearrangements. These files lack a portion of the clones; in checked studies, under half of the deficit traces to unresolved V genes, and the cause of the others is not known. This sample is represented by roughly 110,000 clones; more than 70% of them were singletons. Together, the top ten hold under 3% of the sample. Trimming removed 5 bases from V and 6 bases from J; the gene matches leave 6 bases unexplained. The CDR3 sequence holds 13 residues, the cysteine and phenylalanine included. Only the CDR3 part of the read is kept: 39 bases, read in frame from the first base. The germline V gene specifies MRHNA as CDR1 and SNTAGT as CDR2. The study tested focal radiation therapy combined with CTLA-4 blockade (ipilimumab) in patients with chemo-refractory metastatic non-small-cell lung cancer.

The TCR comes from a human donor with non-small cell lung cancer that progressed on radiotherapy plus ipilimumab. Some clones in this sample may be carry-over from other donors' samples. The chain joins TRBV6-4 to TRBJ1-1, with 7 central nucleotides matching TRBD1. Here the sequenced sample was peripheral blood, taken from a patient treated with radiotherapy plus ipilimumab. The CDR3 region has the sequence CASSQQGIAEAFF. The DNA reads as follows: TGTGCCAGCAGTCAACAGGGGATCGCTGAAGCTTTCTTT.